The next 3 T cell receptor beta chains were all read from a single sample in a study of T cell responses to AZD1222 COVID-19 vaccine. TCRdb keeps only in-frame clones here, not all; method: immunoSEQ multiplex PCR. The table lists tens of thousands of clones, 88% of them singletons. Specimen: peripheral blood, collected on day 0 of AZD1222 vaccination. The receptors here all came from an adult in good health.

The V and J genes are TRBV6-5 and TRBJ2-1; D may be TRBD2 (6 bases). The V end was cut by 4 bases, the J end by 4 bases, with 14 bases between. Germline lookup yields CDR1 MNHEY and CDR2 SVGAGI. CDR3 length: 15 residues. This chain's CDR3 is CASSSLGGAYNEQFF. The CDR3 nucleotides are TGTGCCAGCAGTTCTCTGGGGGGTGCGTACAATGAGCAGTTCTTC.

The chain carries TRBV12-3 or TRBV12-4 and TRBJ1-1, with a tentative D call TRBD1 (5 bases). The V end was cut by 3 bases, the J end by 1 base, with 6 bases between. The CDR3 is 13 amino acids. The CDR3 sequence is CASSFQGNTEAFF. The DNA for the CDR3 is TGTGCCAGCAGTTTTCAGGGGAACACTGAAGCTTTCTTT.

The chain employs TRBV28 and TRBJ1-2, with 8 bases aligning to TRBD1. The ends lost 9 bases at V and 2 bases at J; junction bases unmatched: 11. Germline V gene sequence: CDR1 MDHEN, CDR2 SYDVKM. The CDR3 totals 15 residues. CDR3 sequence reads: CASMTLGQENYGYTF. In nucleotides, the CDR3 is TGTGCCAGTATGACCCTGGGACAGGAGAACTATGGCTACACCTTC.